Sequencing of this TCR beta chain was carried out in a study of cytomegalovirus exposure and HLA in healthy donors. Study results and limitations: Highest at DRB1 and lowest at HLA-C, TCR association rates differed among HLA loci in a later analysis. It was only CMV serostatus that was available as immune exposure information.

The germline gives CDR1 SQVTM, CDR2 ANQGSEA. The CDR3 spans 14 residues. The PCR made use of 60 Vbeta and 13 Jbeta primers. Using immunoSEQ multiplex PCR, the repertoire was profiled, and TCRdb retains in-frame clones only, with some absent. The table lists approximately 160,000 clones, about 63% of them singletons, with less than 3.5% in the top ten. Turning to this clone: The antigen remains undetermined.

The clonotype comes from a woman between 40 and 50 years old in good health and CMV-seropositive. This chain links TRBV29-1 with TRBJ2-5, with TRBD2 matching over 13 bases. The DNA end is a closer match to TRBJ2-7, so the J assignment may be wrong. Material: PBMCs. CDR3 nucleotides: TGCAGCGTGTGGACTAGCGGGAGTACGGGCGAGCAGTACTTC. Translation gives CSVWTSGSTGEQYF.